A selection of T cell receptor beta chains follows, all from one sample in a study of radiation and T cells in renal cell carcinoma. Only in-frame clones appear in the TCRdb table, and some are missing; sequencing was by immunoSEQ multiplex PCR. Of about 150,000 clones detected, around 88% appear once; the ten largest clones hold 17%. The specimen was blood, collected from a patient whose treatment included radiotherapy and nephrectomy. The receptors come from a woman aged 50 to 60 with renal cell carcinoma. CDR3s leave out the opening cysteine and the closing phenylalanine or tryptophan. The D gene is left open where the match is weak. Only some rows state a clone size, as once, few, many or a class for expanded clones.

D	size	V	CDR3
.	.	TRBV7-2	ASSPAEVAKNIQY
.	.	TRBV19	ASMSRANVLT
.	once	TRBV28	ASSPSNTIY
.	.	TRBV5-4	ASSSGTGVIYEQY
.	.	TRBV7-2	ASSEMGGNQPQH
.	.	TRBV30	AWSMSGTKFYGYT
.	.	TRBV11-1	ASSRTGTTAYEQY
.	.	TRBV11-3	ASSLDRVSADYNEQF
TRBD1	.	TRBV18	ASSPTGAWEKLF
TRBD1	.	TRBV5-1	ASSRDRRNTIY
.	.	TRBV28	ASSLRGTANSGNTIY
.	.	TRBV28	ASSTIRYEQY
.	once	TRBV20-1	SARIYYEQY
.	.	TRBV5-1	ASSPGSRSGANVLT
.	.	TRBV10-1	ASRDDVGGKLF
TRBD1	.	TRBV18	ASSPQIRDRNNEQF
.	.	TRBV7-9	ASSPYRESNGYT
.	once	TRBV9	ASSVETGDYYGYT
.	.	TRBV27	ASSLDGRGETQY
.	few	TRBV10-1	ASRNQPQH
TRBD1	.	TRBV18	ASSYLTGTGPGEQY
TRBD1	.	TRBV7-2	ASSLGPAGTGNEKLF
.	few	TRBV20-1	SAPRGYT
TRBD1	.	TRBV19	ASRTGALEPDQPQH
.	once	TRBV2	ASSSEGFDNQPQH
.	.	TRBV25-1	ASSELSGAGETQY
.	.	TRBV19	ASSPSGAYEQY
.	.	TRBV30	AWSVGQLYNQPQH
.	.	TRBV28	ASSRTETKMNTEAF
.	.	TRBV6-1	ASSEEALRVTETEAF
TRBD1	few	TRBV7-9	ASSLDRGWSPLH
TRBD2	.	TRBV5-1	ASSLGITSGPYMGELF
.	.	TRBV28	ASSWNGAYEQY
.	.	TRBV10-3	ATTLGDGRNEQF
TRBD2	.	TRBV6-5	ASLRRGGKYNEQF
.	.	TRBV11-2	ASSRNQIFQETQY
TRBD2	.	TRBV27	ASTYVGLASNEQF
.	.	TRBV4-2	ASSQGGSGVRGNQPQH
.	.	TRBV6-1	ASSTGSYEQY
.	.	TRBV6-1	ASDGYT
TRBD1	.	TRBV7-9	ASSLPVRGRRLETQY
.	.	TRBV6-1	ASSEEGRRRRYGYT
TRBD1	.	TRBV28	ATERQGVPNGYT
.	.	TRBV10-3	AISEVLGGGTEAF
.	.	TRBV10-1	ASSDGQGKNIQY